This paragraph covers one TCR beta chain sequence. Its antigen is unidentified. This record comes from a study of OX40 agonist ivuxolimab in advanced cancers. Study-wide context: Given to patients was ivuxolimab, an agonistic anti-OX40 (CD134) antibody. Therapy given before enrollment (anti-PD-1, anti-PD-L1 or anti-CTLA-4) was allowed, and over 35% had some. Study-level findings and limits: Also present in some nonresponders was a low level of normalized T-cell clonal expansion.

The table came from immunoSEQ multiplex PCR; TCRdb's copy has only in-frame clones and leaves some out. The sample lists tens of thousands of clones, roughly 90% seen once, with roughly 9.4% in the top ten. The CDR3 consists of 14 residues. Germline V gene sequence: CDR1 PRHDT, CDR2 FYEKMQ (reference sequence). Trimming removed 4 bases at V and 3 bases at J, with 12 bases between. This TCR was recovered from an adult with an advanced solid tumor such as melanoma, head and neck, liver or kidney cancer. The rearrangement uses TRBV13 and TRBJ1-2; D is uncertain. Sample: CD4+ or CD8+ T cells sorted from blood, taken in a trial of the OX40 agonist ivuxolimab. In nucleotides, the CDR3 is TGTGCCAGCAGCTCGCCTGAGTGGGACTATGGCTACACCTTC. This sequence encodes CASSSPEWDYGYTF.